This TCR beta chain came from a study of shared clonotypes between healthy human individuals. Study outcomes and limitations: Sharing across four donors was seen in 4% to 6.5% of naive CD4 clonotypes.

Repertoires were generated with immunoSEQ multiplex PCR, while TCRdb's copy carries only in-frame clones and drops some. The sample includes roughly 1 million clones, about 80% of them seen just once. With regard to this clone: Its antigen is still unknown.

The CDR3 is 13 amino acids. Germline V gives CDR1 SEHNR, CDR2 FQNEAQ (reference sequence). V was pared by 4 bases and J by 8 bases, with 14 bases between. Sequencing input: memory CD4+ T cells sorted from blood. Subset meaning: CD45RA-negative fraction. The chain links TRBV7-9 to TRBJ1-2; perhaps TRBD1 as D (5 bases). This TCR was sampled from a man aged 18 to 29 in good health. The CDR3 DNA follows: TGTGCCAGCAGCTGGGACCCCTCGGGAGGCTACACCTTC. This codes for CASSWDPSGGYTF.